The text below deals with one T cell receptor beta chain. Its cognate antigen is unknown. The data are from a study of STAT3 mutations in large granular lymphocyte leukemia. Looking at the study overall: Roughly half the longitudinally sequenced T-LGLL patients had canonical STAT3 mutations. Study-wide results and limits: In T-cell large granular lymphocyte leukemia, about half of patients showed multiple immunodominant subclonotypes. After therapy, about 35% of the 18 patients switched clonotypes, all new clones STAT3 wild type. In several patients, dominant TCR clone burden exceeded STAT3 mutant burden, suggesting STAT3 mutation arose secondarily.

TCRbeta libraries averaged around 42,000 productive templates per sample. Using immunoSEQ multiplex PCR, the repertoire was profiled, and TCRdb retains in-frame clones only, with some absent. Of 30,000 to 35,000 clones listed, 60% to 85% were seen once; the top ten hold over 25%. This CDR3 contains 14 residues. The trim removed 4 bases at V and 4 bases at J, leaving 4 bases unmatched. The germline V gene encodes CDR1 SGHVS and CDR2 FQNEAQ. Sequences were obtained from peripheral blood mononuclear cells. The chain carries TRBV7-8 and TRBJ1-1; TRBD1 aligns across 9 bases. This TCR derives from a woman between 45 and 65 years old with T-cell large granular lymphocyte leukemia. Some clones in this sample may be carry-over from other donors' samples. CDR3 protein: CASSSTGGFTEAFF. The CDR3 nucleotides read TGTGCCAGCAGCTCCACAGGGGGCTTCACTGAAGCTTTCTTT.